This T cell receptor (beta chain) was profiled in a study of T cells after yellow fever vaccination. About the study: Researchers used SMART-Seq v4 Ultra Low Input to prepare fractions that had low cell numbers.

Study-level findings and limits: Highly abundant clonotypes carried over from the bulk population could end up in FACS-sorted repertoires as contaminants. Reappearing after the booster were most of the clones from primary vaccination (around 96% CD4, about 88% CD8).

Production of TCR cDNA was by 5'RACE template switching, which also added a universal primer site and UMIs. TCRdb re-derived calls from the 5' RACE reads in MiXCR, one entry per CDR3 protein. The data show roughly 500,000 distinct CDR3 sequences, about 19% seen once. This clonotype was counted only a few times. Its specificity is unknown. Germline CDR1 reads DFQATT; CDR2 reads SNEGSKA (reference sequence). The CDR3 consists of 14 residues. The TCR originated in a young man who received the YFV17D yellow fever vaccine. V and J are TRBV20-1 and TRBJ2-7, with D perhaps assigned TRBD1 or TRBD2 (5 bases each). Sequenced material: PBMCs, taken 15 days after the yellow fever booster vaccination. CDR3 region: CPRGRDLLTYEQYF. The DNA for the CDR3 is TGCCCCAGAGGCCGGGACCTCCTAACCTACGAGCAGTACTTC.